Listed below are T cell receptor beta chains from one sample, sequenced in a study of T cell repertoires in cytomegalovirus infection. TCRdb redid the calling of the reads with MiXCR, one entry per CDR3 protein. The table records approximately 190,000 distinct CDR3 sequences, roughly 9% of them present only once. The sample taken for sequencing was PBMCs. The receptors come from a human donor in good health (CMV status not recorded). Some clones in this sample may be carry-over from other donors' samples. Each CDR3 is given with its conserved first and last residue.

TRBJ1-2,TRBV7-9,CASSGSGTFVNYGYTF
TRBJ2-5,TRBV6-1,CASTTIGSPGGTQYF
TRBJ1-2,TRBV7-8,CASSLALVGANYGYTF
TRBJ1-4,TRBV7-6,CASSPTQNEKLFF
TRBJ2-1,TRBV6-1,CASSAWSGWNEQFF
TRBJ1-1,TRBV7-8,CASSLNRADTEAFF
TRBJ2-3,TRBV15,CATSTNRGEDTQYF
TRBJ2-2,TRBV29-1,CSVKWGSEAGELFF
TRBJ2-4,TRBV28,CASSLFGPGRGNIQYF
TRBJ2-3,TRBV6-2/TRBV6-3,CASSQRTDTQYF
TRBJ1-1,TRBV4-1,CASSHGGANTEAFF
TRBJ2-7,TRBV3-1,CASSQDIRRLKSYEQYF
TRBJ2-6,TRBV28,CATMKDSGANVLTF
TRBJ2-7,TRBV7-3,CASSTGGIHEQYF
TRBJ2-3,TRBV7-3,CASSPTFTDTQYF
TRBJ2-7,TRBV6-6,CASTQPRGTYEQYF
TRBJ2-7,TRBV15,CATSADRVHEQYF
TRBJ2-5,TRBV28,CASSSDRMAPETAQYF
TRBJ1-1,TRBV5-4,CASHPGQALMNTEAFF
TRBJ2-7,TRBV20-1,CSAKLGNSYEQYF
TRBJ2-2,TRBV7-2,CASSRGRGELFF
TRBJ2-6,TRBV18,CASSSLDGSGANVLTF
TRBJ2-4,TRBV19,CASSPLGGWDIQYF
TRBJ1-2,TRBV11-1,CASSKLGGAGYTF
TRBJ2-7,TRBV12-3/TRBV12-4,CASSERRTGTSHYEQYF
TRBJ2-3,TRBV29-1,CSVAVGQGTDTQYF
TRBJ1-1,TRBV20-1,CSARGSLNTEAFF
TRBJ2-7,TRBV29-1,CSVEFAGGSYEQYF
TRBJ2-7,TRBV20-1,CSAREFASGRAGGYEQYF
TRBJ2-1,TRBV6-2/TRBV6-3,CASSYSTSGPPYNEQFF
TRBJ2-7,TRBV7-2,CASSLSGSGFYEQYF
TRBJ2-1,TRBV7-2,CASSFGLAAYNEQFF
TRBJ2-7,TRBV9,CASSVIPRQSCSYEQYF
TRBJ2-3,TRBV2,CASKSAGVITDTQYF
TRBJ2-1,TRBV12-3/TRBV12-4,CASSFRGTGSYNEQFF
TRBJ2-7,TRBV20-1,CSARYRDPYEQYF